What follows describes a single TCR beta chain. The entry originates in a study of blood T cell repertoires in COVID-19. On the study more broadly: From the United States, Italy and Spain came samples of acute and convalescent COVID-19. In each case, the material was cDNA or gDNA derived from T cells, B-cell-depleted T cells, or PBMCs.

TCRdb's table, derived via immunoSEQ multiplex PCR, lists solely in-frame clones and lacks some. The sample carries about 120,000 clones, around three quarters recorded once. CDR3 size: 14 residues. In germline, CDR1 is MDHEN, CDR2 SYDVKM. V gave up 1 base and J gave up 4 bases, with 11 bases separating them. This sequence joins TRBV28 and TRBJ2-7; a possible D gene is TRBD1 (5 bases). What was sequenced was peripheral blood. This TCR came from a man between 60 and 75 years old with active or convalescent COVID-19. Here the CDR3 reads CASSLYQGKYEQYF. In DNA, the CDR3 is TGTGCCAGCAGTTTATACCAGGGAAAGTACGAGCAGTACTTC. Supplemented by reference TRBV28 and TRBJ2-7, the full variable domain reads DVKVTQSSRYLVKRTGEKVFLECVQDMDHENMFWYRQDPGLGLRLIYFSYDVKMKEKGDIPEGYSVSREKKERFSLILESASTNQTSMYLCASSLYQGKYEQYFGPGTRLTVT.